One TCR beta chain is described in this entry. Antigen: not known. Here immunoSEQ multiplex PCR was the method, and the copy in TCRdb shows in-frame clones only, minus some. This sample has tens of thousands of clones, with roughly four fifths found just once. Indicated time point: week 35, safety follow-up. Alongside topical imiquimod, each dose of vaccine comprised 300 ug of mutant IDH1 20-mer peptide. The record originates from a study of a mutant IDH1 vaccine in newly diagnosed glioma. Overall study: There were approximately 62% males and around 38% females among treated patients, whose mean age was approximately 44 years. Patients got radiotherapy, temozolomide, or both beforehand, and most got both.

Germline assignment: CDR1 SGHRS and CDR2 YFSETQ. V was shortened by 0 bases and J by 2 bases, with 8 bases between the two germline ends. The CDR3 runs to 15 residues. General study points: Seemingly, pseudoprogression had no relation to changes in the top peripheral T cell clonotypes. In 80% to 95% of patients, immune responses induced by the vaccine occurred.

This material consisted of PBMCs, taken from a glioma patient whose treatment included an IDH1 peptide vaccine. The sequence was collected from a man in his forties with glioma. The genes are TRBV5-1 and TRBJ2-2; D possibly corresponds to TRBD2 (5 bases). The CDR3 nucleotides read TGCGCCAGCAGCTTGGCCGGGGTTAACACCGGGGAGCTGTTTTTT. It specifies CASSLAGVNTGELFF.